The T cell receptor (beta chain) described here comes from a study of tumor-infiltrating lymphocytes in primary liver carcinoma. Across the whole study: Samples gave roughly 3.65 to 8 million productive TCRbeta reads, similar across tissue types.

TCR beta cDNA was reverse-transcribed from 500 to 550 ng of total RNA. The reaction used a constant-region primer and ProtoScript II reverse transcriptase. Slightly modified ARM-PCR, run as three nested multiplex PCR rounds, produced the TCR beta libraries. Two initial PCR rounds of about 11 cycles each paired TRBV1-TRBV30 forward primers with a C-beta reverse primer. TCRdb analysed the multiplex PCR reads with MiXCR anew, one entry per CDR3 protein. The data hold approximately 300,000 distinct CDR3 sequences, with about 60% observed a single time. The V end lost 6 bases, the J end lost 2 bases, and 16 bases lay between the germline ends. CDR3 length: 16 amino acids. The germline V gene has CDR1 SGHTA and CDR2 FQGNSA. Blood RNA was derived from unsorted whole blood, and germline DNA was extracted too. Prior to surgery, about 4 milliliters of peripheral blood were drawn. Regarding this clonotype: The conserved final phenylalanine or tryptophan is absent from the CDR3, which likely points to a read error.

The receptor was derived from a man in his forties or fifties with primary liver carcinoma and hepatitis B virus infection. The V and J genes are TRBV7-2 and TRBJ1-4; possibly TRBD1 for D (5 bases). The specimen sequenced was peripheral blood. CDR3 loop: CASSSTPGLTNEKLFL. CDR3 sequence (DNA): TGTGCCAGCAGTTCCACCCCAGGGTTGACTAATGAAAAACTGTTTTTA.